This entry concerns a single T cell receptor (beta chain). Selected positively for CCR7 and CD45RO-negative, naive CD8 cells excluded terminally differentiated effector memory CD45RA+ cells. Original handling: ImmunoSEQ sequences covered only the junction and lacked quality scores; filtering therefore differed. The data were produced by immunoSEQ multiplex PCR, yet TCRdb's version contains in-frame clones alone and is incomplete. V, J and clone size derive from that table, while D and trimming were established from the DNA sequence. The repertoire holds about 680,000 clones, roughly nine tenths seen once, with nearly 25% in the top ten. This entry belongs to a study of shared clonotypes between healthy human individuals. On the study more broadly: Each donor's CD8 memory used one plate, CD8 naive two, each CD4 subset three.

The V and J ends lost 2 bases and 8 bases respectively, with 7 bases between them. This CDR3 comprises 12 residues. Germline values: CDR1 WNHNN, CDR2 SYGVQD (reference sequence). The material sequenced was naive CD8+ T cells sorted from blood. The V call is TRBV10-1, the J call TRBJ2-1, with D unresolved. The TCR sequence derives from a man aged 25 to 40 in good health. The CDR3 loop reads CASSEDGDEQFF. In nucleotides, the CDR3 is TGCGCCAGCAGTGAGGATGGGGATGAGCAGTTCTTC.